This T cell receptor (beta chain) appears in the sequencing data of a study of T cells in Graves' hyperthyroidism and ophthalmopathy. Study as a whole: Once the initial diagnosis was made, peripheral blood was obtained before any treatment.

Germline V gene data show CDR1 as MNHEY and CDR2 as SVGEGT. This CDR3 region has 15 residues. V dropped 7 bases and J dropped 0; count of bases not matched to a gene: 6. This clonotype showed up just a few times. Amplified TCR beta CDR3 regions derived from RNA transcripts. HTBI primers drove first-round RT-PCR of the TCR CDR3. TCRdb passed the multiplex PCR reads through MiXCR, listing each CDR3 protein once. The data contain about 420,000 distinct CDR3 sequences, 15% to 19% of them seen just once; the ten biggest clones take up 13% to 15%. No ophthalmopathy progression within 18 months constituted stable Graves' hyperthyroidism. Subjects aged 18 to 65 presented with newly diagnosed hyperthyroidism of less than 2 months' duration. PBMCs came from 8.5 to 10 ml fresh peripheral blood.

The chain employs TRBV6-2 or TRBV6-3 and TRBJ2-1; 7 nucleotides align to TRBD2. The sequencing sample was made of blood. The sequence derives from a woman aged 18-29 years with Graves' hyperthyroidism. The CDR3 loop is CASTPGLTSYNEQFF. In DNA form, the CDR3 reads TGTGCCAGCACTCCGGGACTAACCTCCTACAATGAGCAGTTCTTC.